This TCR beta chain emerged from a study of beta chain features in type 1 diabetes. Findings and caveats of the study: People with Type 1 diabetes carried modestly yet significantly shorter TCRB CDR3s in all four CD4+ subsets.

Expressed TCRB transcripts got sequenced, as all isolated RNA was reverse transcribed. Sequencing was performed with immunoSEQ multiplex PCR; in TCRdb, only in-frame clones are kept and a portion is missing. The table includes 230,000 or so clones, around 16% detected once. Turning to this clone: What it binds is unknown.

Per germline, CDR1 MGHDK and CDR2 SYGVNS. The V segment lost 4 bases and the J segment 7 bases; nucleotides outside the gene matches: 7. This CDR3 is 15 amino acids long. The receptor was isolated from a man aged 25-45 years with type 1 diabetes. The sample was naive CD4+ T cells from blood. The chain uses TRBV25-1 and TRBJ2-1, with 10 bases that match TRBD2. The CDR3 DNA reads as TGTGCCAGCAGTGGCCCAGGGACTAGCGTAAATGAGCAGTTCTTC. It translates to CASSGPGTSVNEQFF.